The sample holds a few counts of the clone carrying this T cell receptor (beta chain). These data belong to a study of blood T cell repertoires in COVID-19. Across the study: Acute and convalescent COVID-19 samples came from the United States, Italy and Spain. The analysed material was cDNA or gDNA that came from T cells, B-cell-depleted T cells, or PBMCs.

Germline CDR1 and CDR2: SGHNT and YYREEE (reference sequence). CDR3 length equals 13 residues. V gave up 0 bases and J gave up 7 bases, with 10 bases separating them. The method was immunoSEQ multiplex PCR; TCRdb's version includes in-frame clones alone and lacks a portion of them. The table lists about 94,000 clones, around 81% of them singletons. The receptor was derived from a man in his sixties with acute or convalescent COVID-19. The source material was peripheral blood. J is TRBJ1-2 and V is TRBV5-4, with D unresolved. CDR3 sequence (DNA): TGTGCCAGCAGCTTGGAATATGGCGGTGGCTACACCTTC. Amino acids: CASSLEYGGGYTF. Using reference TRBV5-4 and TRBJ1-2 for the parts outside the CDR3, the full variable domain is ETGVTQSPTHLIKTRGQQVTLRCSSQSGHNTVSWYQQALGQGPQFIFQYYREEENGRGNFPPRFSGLQFPNYSSELNVNALELDDSALYLCASSLEYGGGYTFGSGTRLTVV.